This T cell receptor (beta chain) was observed in a study of blood T cell repertoires in COVID-19. Across the study: Sites across the United States, Italy and Spain contributed samples from acute and convalescent COVID-19. In each case, the material was cDNA or gDNA derived from T cells, B-cell-depleted T cells, or PBMCs.

CDR1 and CDR2 from the germline V gene are MGHRA and YSYEKL. The CDR3 is made up of 15 amino acids. Trimming took 4 bases from V and 1 from J; bases not matched to a gene: 2. Libraries were prepared by immunoSEQ multiplex PCR; TCRdb keeps only in-frame clonotypes and omits some of them. The table includes roughly 300,000 clones, 80% to 90% detected once. The source is a young man who had recovered from COVID-19. The V and J genes are TRBV4-1 and TRBJ2-2; TRBD2 aligns across 8 bases. The sequenced sample was peripheral blood. CDR3 sequence: CASSPLAGNTGELFF. The CDR3 bases are TGCGCCAGCAGCCCCCTAGCGGGGAACACCGGGGAGCTGTTTTTT.